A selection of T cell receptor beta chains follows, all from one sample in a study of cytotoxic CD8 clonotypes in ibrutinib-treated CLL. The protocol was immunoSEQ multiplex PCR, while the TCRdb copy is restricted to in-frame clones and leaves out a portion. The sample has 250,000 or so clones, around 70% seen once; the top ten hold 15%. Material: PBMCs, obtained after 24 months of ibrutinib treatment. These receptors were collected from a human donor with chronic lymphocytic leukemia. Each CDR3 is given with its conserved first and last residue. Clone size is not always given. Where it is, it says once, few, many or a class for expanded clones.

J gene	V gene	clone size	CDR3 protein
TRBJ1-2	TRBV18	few	CASSPDRGLGYTF
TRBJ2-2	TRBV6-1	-	CASPGLAGPGELFF
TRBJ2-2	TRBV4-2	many	CASSFGAGSSRELFF
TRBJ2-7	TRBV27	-	CAIPVAYEQYF
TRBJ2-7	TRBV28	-	CASSPSGGSLGEQYF
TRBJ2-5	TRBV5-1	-	CASSPTAGPQETQYF
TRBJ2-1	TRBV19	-	CATQTGQYNEQFF
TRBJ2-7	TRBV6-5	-	CASSFPGRRGEQYF
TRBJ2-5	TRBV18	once	CASSRADVGMTQYF
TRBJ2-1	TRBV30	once	CAWSPPGVLGVNEQFF
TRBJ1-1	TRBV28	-	CASSLKMNTEAFF
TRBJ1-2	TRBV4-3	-	CASSQDTGDYGYTF
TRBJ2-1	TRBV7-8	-	CASSTGQFNEQFF
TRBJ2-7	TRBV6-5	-	CASKQGTYEQYF
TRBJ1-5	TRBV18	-	CASSPPGVRGNQPQHF
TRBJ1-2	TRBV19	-	CASSRAETLGYGYTF
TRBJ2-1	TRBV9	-	CASSVAGNSYNEQFF
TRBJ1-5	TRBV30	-	CAWSSATGIRGNQPQHF
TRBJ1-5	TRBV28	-	CASSSGQGVWSNQPQHF
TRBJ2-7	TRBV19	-	CASSTQRAGENEQYF
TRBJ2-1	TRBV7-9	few	CASSRGSSYNEQFF
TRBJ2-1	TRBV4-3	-	CASSRDPGTRFYEQFF
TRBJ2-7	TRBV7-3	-	CASSRDETAEQYF
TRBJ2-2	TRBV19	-	CASAYGGGELFF
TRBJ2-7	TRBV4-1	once	CASSQVLQGGADEQYF
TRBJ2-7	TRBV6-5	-	CASSRLAATYEQYF
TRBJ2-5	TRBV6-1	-	CASISAGGPQETQYF
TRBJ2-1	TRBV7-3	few	CASSRATIQDEQFF
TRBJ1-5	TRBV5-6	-	CASSSKQGDNQPQHF
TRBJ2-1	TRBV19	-	CASSPTENNEQFF
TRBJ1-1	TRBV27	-	CASSLNRDTEAFF